This TCR beta chain was documented in a study of cytomegalovirus exposure and HLA in healthy donors. Study observations and caveats: Altogether, 160 or so TCR beta chains were recorded as cytomegalovirus-associated.

About this clone itself: Antigen: not known.

The PCR used 60 Vbeta and 13 Jbeta primers. Per the original data handling: Later work found around 72 million unique TCR beta chains, with approximately 12 million shared. Only in-frame clones appear in the TCRdb table, and some are missing; sequencing was by immunoSEQ multiplex PCR. Clone size and the V and J calls come from that table; the DNA yielded D and trimming. This sample carries tens of thousands of clones, 60% to 80% of them seen once, and the ten largest clones take 23%. The sequence came from a woman aged 50 to 60 in good health and CMV-seropositive. Sequenced: PBMCs.

CDR3 DNA: TGTGCCAGCAGTCCCGGGACAGGGACGTCCTCCTACGAGCAGTACTTC. Protein sequence: CASSPGTGTSSYEQYF. This chain joins TRBV27 and TRBJ2-7; the match to TRBD1 covers 9 bases. The CDR3 contains 16 residues. The trim removed 5 bases at V and 0 bases at J, leaving 8 bases unmatched. Germline CDR1 MNHEY, CDR2 SMNVEV (reference sequence).